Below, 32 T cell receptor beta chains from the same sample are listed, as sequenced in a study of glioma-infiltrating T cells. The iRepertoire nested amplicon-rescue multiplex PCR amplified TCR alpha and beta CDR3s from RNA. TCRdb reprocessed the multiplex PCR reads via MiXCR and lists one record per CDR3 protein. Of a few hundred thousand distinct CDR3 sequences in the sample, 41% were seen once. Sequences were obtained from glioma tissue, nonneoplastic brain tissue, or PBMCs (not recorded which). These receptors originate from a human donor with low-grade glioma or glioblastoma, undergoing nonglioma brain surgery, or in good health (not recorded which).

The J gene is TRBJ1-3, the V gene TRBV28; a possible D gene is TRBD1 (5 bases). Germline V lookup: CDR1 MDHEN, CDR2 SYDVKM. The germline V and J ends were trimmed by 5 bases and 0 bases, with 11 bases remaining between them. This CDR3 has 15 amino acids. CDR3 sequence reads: CASSGGSTSGNTIYF. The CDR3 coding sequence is TGTGCCAGCAGTGGGGGGTCTACCTCTGGAAACACCATATATTTT.

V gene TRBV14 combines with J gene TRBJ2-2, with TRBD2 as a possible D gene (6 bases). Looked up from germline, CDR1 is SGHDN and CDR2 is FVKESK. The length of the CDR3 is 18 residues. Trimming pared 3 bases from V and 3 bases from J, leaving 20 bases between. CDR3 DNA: TGTGCCAGCAGCCAGTTAACCGGGACTTATTTCCACACCGGGGAGCTGTTTTTT. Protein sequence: CASSQLTGTYFHTGELFF.

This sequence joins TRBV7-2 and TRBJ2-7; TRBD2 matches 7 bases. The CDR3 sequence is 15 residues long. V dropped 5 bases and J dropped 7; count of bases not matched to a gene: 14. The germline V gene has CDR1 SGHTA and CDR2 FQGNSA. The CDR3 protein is CASSRDLAAAGEQYF. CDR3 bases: TGTGCCAGCAGCCGCGACCTAGCGGCCGCGGGAGAGCAGTACTTC.

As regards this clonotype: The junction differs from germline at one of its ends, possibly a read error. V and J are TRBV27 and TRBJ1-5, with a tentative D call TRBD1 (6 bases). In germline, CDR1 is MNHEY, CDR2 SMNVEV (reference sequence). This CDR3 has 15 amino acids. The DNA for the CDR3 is TGTGCCAGCAGTTTGGGGGGGCAGGGCAATCAGCCCCACCATTTT. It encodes CASSLGGQGNQPHHF.

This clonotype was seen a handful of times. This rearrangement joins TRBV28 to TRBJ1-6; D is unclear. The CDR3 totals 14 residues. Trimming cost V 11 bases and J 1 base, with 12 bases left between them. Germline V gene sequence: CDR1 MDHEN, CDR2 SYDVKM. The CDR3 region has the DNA TGTGCCTGCCAGGCAGTTTCCTATAATTCACCCCTCCACTTT. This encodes CACQAVSYNSPLHF. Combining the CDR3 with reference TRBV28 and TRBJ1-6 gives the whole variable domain DVKVTQSSRYLVKRTGEKVFLECVQDMDHENMFWYRQDPGLGLRLIYFSYDVKMKEKGDIPEGYSVSREKKERFSLILESASTNQTSMYLCACQAVSYNSPLHFGNGTRLTVT.

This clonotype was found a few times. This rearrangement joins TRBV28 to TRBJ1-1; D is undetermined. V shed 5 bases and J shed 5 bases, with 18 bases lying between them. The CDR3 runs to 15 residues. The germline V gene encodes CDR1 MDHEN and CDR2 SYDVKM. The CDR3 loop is CASSPLGREGTEAFF. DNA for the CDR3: TGTGCCAGCAGTCCTCTTGGTAGGGAGGGAACTGAAGCTTTCTTT.

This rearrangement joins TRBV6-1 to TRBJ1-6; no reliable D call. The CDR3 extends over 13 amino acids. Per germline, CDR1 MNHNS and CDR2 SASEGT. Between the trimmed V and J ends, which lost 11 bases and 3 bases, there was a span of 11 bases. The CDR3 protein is CAGATDYNSPLHF. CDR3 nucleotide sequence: TGTGCCGGCGCGACGGACTATAATTCACCCCTCCACTTT.

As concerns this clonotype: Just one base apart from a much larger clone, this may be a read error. CDR3 loop: CSARPPGLGYGYSF. In DNA, the CDR3 is TGCAGTGCTAGACCCCCCGGGCTGGGCTATGGCTACTCCTTC. This chain connects TRBV20-1 to TRBJ1-2; no definite D call. Germline V lookup: CDR1 DFQATT, CDR2 SNEGSKA (reference sequence). The CDR3 is 14 amino acids.

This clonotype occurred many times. As DNA, the CDR3 is TGTGCCAGCAGTTTACTAGCGGGATATCTGTTCTTC. Amino acid sequence: CASSLLAGYLFF. The J gene is TRBJ2-1, the V gene TRBV27; 9 bases fit TRBD2. The CDR3 spans 12 residues. The trim removed 2 bases at V and 15 bases at J, leaving 5 bases unmatched. Germline loops: CDR1 MNHEY, CDR2 SMNVEV (reference sequence).

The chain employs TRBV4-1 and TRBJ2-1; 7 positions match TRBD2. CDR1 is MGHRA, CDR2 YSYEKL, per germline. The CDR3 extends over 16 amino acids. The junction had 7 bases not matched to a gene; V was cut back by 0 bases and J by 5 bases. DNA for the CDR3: TGCGCCAGCAGCCAAGAATACTGGCTAGCGGACAATGAGCAGTTCTTC. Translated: CASSQEYWLADNEQFF.

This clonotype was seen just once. The CDR3 coding sequence is TGTGCCAGCAGCTTTTCCACAGGGTCCTACGAGCAGTACTTC. Residues: CASSFSTGSYEQYF. This chain links TRBV7-9 with TRBJ2-5; possible D gene TRBD1, 6 bases. The J call may be mistaken, given a closer DNA end match to TRBJ2-7. CDR1 is SEHNR and CDR2 is FQNEAQ in the germline V gene (reference sequence). This CDR3 is 14 amino acids long.

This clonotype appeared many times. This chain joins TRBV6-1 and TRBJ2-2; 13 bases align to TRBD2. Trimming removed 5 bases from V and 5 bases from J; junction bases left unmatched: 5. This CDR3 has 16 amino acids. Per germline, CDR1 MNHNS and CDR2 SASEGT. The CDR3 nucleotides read TGTGCCAGCAGTAAAAGACTAGCGGGAGGAACCGGGGAGCTGTTTTTT. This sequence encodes CASSKRLAGGTGELFF.

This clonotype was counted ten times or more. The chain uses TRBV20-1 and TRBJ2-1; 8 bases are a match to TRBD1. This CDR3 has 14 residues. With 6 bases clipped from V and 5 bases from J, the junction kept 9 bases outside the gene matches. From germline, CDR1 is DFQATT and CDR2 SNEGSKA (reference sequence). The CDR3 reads CSAYRGTGNNEQFF. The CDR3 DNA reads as TGCAGTGCCTATAGGGGGACAGGAAACAATGAGCAGTTCTTC.

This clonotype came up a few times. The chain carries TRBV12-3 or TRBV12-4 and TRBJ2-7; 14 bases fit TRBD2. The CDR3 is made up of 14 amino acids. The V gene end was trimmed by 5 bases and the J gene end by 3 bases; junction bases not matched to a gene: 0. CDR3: CASSGLAGGYEQYF. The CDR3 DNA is TGTGCCAGCAGTGGACTAGCGGGAGGCTACGAGCAGTACTTC.

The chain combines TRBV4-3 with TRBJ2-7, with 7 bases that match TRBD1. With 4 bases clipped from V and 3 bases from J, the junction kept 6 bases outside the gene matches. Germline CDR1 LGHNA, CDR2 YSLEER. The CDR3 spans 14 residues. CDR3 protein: CASSLLDRSYEQYF. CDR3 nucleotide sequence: TGCGCCAGCAGCCTACTGGACAGGAGCTACGAGCAGTACTTC.

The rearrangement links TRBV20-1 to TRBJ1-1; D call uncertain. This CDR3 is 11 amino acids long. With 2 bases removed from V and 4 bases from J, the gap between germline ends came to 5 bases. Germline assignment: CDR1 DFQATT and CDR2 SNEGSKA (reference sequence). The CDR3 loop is CSARRSTEAFF. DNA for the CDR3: TGCAGTGCTAGAAGAAGCACTGAAGCTTTCTTT.

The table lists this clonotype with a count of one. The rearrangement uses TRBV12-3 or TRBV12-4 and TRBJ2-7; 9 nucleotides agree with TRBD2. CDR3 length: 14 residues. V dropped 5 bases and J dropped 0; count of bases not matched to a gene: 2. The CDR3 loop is CASSKREASYEQYF. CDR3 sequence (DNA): TGTGCCAGCAGTAAGCGGGAGGCCTCCTACGAGCAGTACTTC.

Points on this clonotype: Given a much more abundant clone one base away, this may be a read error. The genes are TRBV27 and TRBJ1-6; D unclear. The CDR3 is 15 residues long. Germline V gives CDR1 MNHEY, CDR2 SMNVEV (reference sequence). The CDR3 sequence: CAGSLTRTSNSPLHF. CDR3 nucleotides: TGTGCCGGCAGTTTAACTCGGACCAGCAATTCACCCCTCCACTTT.

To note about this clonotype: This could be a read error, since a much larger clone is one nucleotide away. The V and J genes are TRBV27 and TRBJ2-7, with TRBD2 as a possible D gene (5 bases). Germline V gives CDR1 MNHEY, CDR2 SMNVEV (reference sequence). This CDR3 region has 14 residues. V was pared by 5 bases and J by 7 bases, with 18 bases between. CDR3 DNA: TGTGCCAGCAGTCCGCTTTGGGGAGCGGCAGAGCAGTACTTC. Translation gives CASSPLWGAAEQYF.

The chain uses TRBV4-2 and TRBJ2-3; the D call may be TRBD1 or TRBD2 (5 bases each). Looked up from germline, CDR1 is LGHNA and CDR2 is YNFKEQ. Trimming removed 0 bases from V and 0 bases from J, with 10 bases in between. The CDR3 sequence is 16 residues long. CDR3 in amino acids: CASSQELGTSTDTQYF. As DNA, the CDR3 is TGTGCCAGCAGCCAAGAACTCGGGACCAGCACAGATACGCAGTATTTT.

This CDR3 is CASSPETGGFNQPQHF. CDR3 DNA sequence: TGCGCCAGCAGCCCAGAAACAGGGGGCTTTAATCAGCCCCAGCATTTT. V usage is TRBV4-1 and J usage is TRBJ1-5, with TRBD1 matching 9 bases. Per germline, CDR1 MGHRA and CDR2 YSYEKL. V lost 4 bases to trimming and J lost 4 bases; unmatched junction nucleotides: 8. CDR3 length: 16 residues.

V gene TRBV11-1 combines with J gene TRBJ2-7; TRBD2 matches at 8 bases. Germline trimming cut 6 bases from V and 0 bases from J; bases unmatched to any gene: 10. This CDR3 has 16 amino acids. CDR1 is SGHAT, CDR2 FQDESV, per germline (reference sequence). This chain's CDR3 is CASRVTSAVSSYEQYF. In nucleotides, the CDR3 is TGTGCCAGCAGGGTGACTAGCGCCGTTAGCTCCTACGAGCAGTACTTC.

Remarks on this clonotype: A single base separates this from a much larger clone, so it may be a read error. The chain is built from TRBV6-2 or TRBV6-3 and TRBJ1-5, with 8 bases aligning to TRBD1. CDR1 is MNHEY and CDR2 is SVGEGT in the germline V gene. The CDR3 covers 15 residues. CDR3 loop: CASSYTGGSSQPQHF. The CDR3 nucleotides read TGTGCCAGCAGTTACACAGGGGGAAGCAGTCAGCCCCAGCATTTT.

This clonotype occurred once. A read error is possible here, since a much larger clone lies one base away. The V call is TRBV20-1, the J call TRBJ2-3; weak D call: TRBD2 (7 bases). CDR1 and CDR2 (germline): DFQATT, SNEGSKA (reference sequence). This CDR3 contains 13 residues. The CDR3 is CRGGHEITDTQYF. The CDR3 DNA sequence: TGCAGGGGGGGGCACGAAATCACAGATACGCAGTATTTT.

CDR3 sequence reads: CASTMRRGETQYF. The CDR3 nucleotides read TGTGCCAGTACTATGAGGAGGGGCGAGACCCAGTACTTC. The V and J genes are TRBV19 and TRBJ2-5; D might be TRBD2 (6 bases). The CDR3 contains 13 residues. V lost 7 bases, J lost 5 bases, and 14 bases lay in between. Germline V gives CDR1 LNHDA, CDR2 SQIVND (reference sequence).

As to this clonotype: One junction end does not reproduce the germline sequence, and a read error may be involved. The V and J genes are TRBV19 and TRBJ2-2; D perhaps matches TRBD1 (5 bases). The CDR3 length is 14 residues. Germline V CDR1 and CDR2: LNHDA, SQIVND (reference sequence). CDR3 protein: CASTGAPGTGELFF. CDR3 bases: TGTGCAAGTACTGGGGCGCCGGGCACCGGGGAGCTGTTTTTT.

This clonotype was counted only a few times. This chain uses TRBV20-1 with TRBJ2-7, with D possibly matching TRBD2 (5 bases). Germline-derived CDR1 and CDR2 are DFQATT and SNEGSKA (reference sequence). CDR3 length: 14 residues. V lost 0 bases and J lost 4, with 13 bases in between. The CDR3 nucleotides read TGCAGTGCTAGAGAGCCGGGAAGGTTATACGAGCAGTACTTC. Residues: CSAREPGRLYEQYF.

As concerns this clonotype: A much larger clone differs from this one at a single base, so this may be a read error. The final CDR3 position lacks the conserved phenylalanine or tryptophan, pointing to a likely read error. CDR3 in amino acids: CASSYSDKYTL. The CDR3 DNA follows: TGTGCCAGCAGTTACTCGGACAAGTACACCCTC. This chain links TRBV6-2 or TRBV6-3 with TRBJ1-2, with D possibly TRBD1 on 5 matching bases. This CDR3 spans 11 amino acids. The germline V gene encodes CDR1 MNHEY and CDR2 SVGEGT. V lost 0 bases and J lost 11, with 7 bases in between.

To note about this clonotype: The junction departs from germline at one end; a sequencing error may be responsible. CDR3: CASSRRLAGGQETLYF. The CDR3 DNA follows: TGCGCCAGCAGCCGACGACTAGCGGGAGGGCAGGAGACCCTGTACTTC. The rearrangement links TRBV4-3 to TRBJ2-5, with 14 bases fitting TRBD2. The germline gives CDR1 LGHNA, CDR2 YSLEER. This CDR3 has 16 residues.

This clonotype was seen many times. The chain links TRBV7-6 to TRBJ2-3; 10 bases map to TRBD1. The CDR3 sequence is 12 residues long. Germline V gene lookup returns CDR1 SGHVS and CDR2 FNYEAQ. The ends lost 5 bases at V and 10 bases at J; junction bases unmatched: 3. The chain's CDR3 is CASSGDRGAQYF. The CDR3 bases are TGTGCCAGCAGCGGGGACAGGGGCGCGCAGTATTTT.

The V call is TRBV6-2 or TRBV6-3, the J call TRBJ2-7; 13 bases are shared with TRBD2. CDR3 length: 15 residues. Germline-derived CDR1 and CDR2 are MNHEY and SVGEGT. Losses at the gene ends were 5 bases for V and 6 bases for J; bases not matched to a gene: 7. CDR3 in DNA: TGTGCCAGCAGTAAAGGACTAGCGGGAGTTTTCGAGCAGTACTTC. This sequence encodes CASSKGLAGVFEQYF.

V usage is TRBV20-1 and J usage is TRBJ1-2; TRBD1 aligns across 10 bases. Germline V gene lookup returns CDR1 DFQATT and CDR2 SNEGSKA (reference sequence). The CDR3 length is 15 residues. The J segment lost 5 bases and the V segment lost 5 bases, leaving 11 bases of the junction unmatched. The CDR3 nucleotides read TGCAGTGCTCCCCCCGGGACAGGGGACCGGTATGGCTACACCTTC. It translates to CSAPPGTGDRYGYTF.